Below are 12 T cell receptor beta chains sequenced from a single sample in a study of control samples from healthy donors and cancer patients. The method was immunoSEQ multiplex PCR; TCRdb's version includes in-frame clones alone and lacks a portion of them. The sample lists more than 95,000 clones, about 92% occurring once. Input material: blood. These receptor sequences come from a man aged 18 to 30 in good health.

The chain recombines TRBV7-8 with TRBJ1-4, with D unclear. There are 14 residues in the CDR3. The ends were cut back, 5 bases at V and 0 bases at J, with 7 bases in the middle. The V gene's germline CDR1 is SGHVS and CDR2 FQNEAQ. The chain's CDR3 is CASSDRTTNEKLFF. The CDR3 DNA reads as TGTGCCAGCAGCGACCGAACAACTAATGAAAAACTGTTTTTT.

The chain joins TRBV5-6 to TRBJ2-7, with 7 positions matching TRBD1. The ends lost 0 bases at V and 6 bases at J; junction bases unmatched: 6. The CDR3 has 14 amino acids. Germline V gene data show CDR1 as SGHDT and CDR2 as YYEEEE. The CDR3 protein is CASSLGQGFREQYF. The CDR3 DNA reads TGTGCCAGCAGCTTGGGACAGGGATTTCGCGAGCAGTACTTC.

This chain links TRBV7-8 with TRBJ2-7; 7 bases are shared with TRBD2. Per germline, CDR1 SGHVS and CDR2 FQNEAQ. The CDR3 is made up of 13 amino acids. After removal of 7 bases from V and 6 bases from J, the junction contained 9 bases not matched to a gene. As DNA, the CDR3 is TGTGCCAGCACCGCAAGGGAGGGACTCGAGCAGTACTTC. Encoded protein: CASTAREGLEQYF.

The rearrangement links TRBV6-5 to TRBJ1-2, with D possibly TRBD1 on 6 matching bases. The CDR3 consists of 14 residues. Germline V gives CDR1 MNHEY, CDR2 SVGAGI. Between the trimmed V and J ends, which lost 8 bases and 0 bases, there was a span of 13 bases. CDR3 amino acids: CASVEQGANYGYTF. The CDR3 region has the DNA TGTGCCAGCGTAGAACAGGGAGCTAACTATGGCTACACCTTC.

The chain is built from TRBV6-2 or TRBV6-3 and TRBJ2-1; D ambiguous. Germline V gives CDR1 MNHEY, CDR2 SVGEGT. This CDR3 contains 11 residues. V lost 6 bases and J lost 6, with 6 bases in between. The CDR3: CASSDLNEQFF. CDR3 nucleotides: TGTGCCAGCAGCGACCTCAATGAGCAGTTCTTC.

This clone was picked up one time. This sequence joins TRBV4-1 and TRBJ1-1; D gene uncertain. CDR1 and CDR2 from the germline V gene are MGHRA and YSYEKL. This CDR3 comprises 12 residues. Trimming removed 3 bases at V and 7 bases at J, with 9 bases between. The CDR3 protein is CASSQGTIEAFF. CDR3 DNA sequence: TGCGCCAGCAGCCAGGGTACTATTGAAGCTTTCTTT.

This sequence joins TRBV25-1 and TRBJ1-5; 7 nucleotides line up with TRBD1. The germline V gene has CDR1 MGHDK and CDR2 SYGVNS. The CDR3 has 18 residues. The junction had 15 bases not matched to a gene; V was cut back by 5 bases and J by 2 bases. The CDR3 sequence is CASSPGTERVRGNQPQHF. CDR3 coding DNA: TGTGCCAGCAGTCCCGGGACAGAACGGGTGAGGGGCAATCAGCCCCAGCATTTT.

This sequence joins TRBV19 and TRBJ1-2, with a tentative D call TRBD1 (6 bases). This CDR3 comprises 16 residues. The V gene lost 4 bases and the J gene lost 4 bases, with 19 bases spanning the gap. From germline, CDR1 is LNHDA and CDR2 SQIVND (reference sequence). CDR3 in amino acids: CASSTQQGGGFYGYTF. CDR3 DNA: TGTGCCAGTAGTACGCAACAGGGAGGAGGCTTCTATGGCTACACCTTC.

The chain couples TRBV6-2 or TRBV6-3 to TRBJ2-7; D unclear. CDR3 length equals 14 residues. Between the trimmed V and J ends, which lost 1 base and 0 bases, there was a span of 7 bases. The germline CDR1 and CDR2 sequences are MNHEY and SVGEGT. This CDR3 reads CASSYLTDSYEQYF. The CDR3 nucleotides read TGTGCCAGCAGTTACTTGACCGACTCCTACGAGCAGTACTTC.

The chain employs TRBV6-5 and TRBJ1-5, with TRBD1 identical over 9 bases. Trimming at V came to 2 bases and at J to 7 bases, leaving 6 bases not matched to a gene. Germline loops: CDR1 MNHEY, CDR2 SVGAGI. The CDR3 extends over 15 amino acids. The CDR3 region has the DNA TGTGCCAGCAGTTACGGGACAGGGTCTCGACAGCCCCAGCATTTT. It codes for CASSYGTGSRQPQHF.

This chain uses TRBV27 with TRBJ2-1, with unresolved D. Germline values: CDR1 MNHEY, CDR2 SMNVEV (reference sequence). V was shortened by 5 bases and J by 3 bases, with 20 bases between the two germline ends. The CDR3 has 17 amino acids. The CDR3 loop is CASSTSPGSSVYNEQFF. The DNA for the CDR3 is TGTGCCAGCAGTACGAGCCCAGGTAGTTCTGTCTACAATGAGCAGTTCTTC.

The chain joins TRBV7-3 to TRBJ1-6, with unresolved D. The CDR3 length is 13 residues. Trimming cost V 2 bases and J 10 bases, with 9 bases left between them. The germline gives CDR1 SGHTA, CDR2 FQGTGA. Written as DNA, the CDR3 is TGTGCCAGCAGCTTATGGTTTGGCTCACCCCTCCACTTT. Translation: CASSLWFGSPLHF.